A single T cell receptor (beta chain) is shown here with its context. Its antigen is still unknown. No base-level quality is on record; no much larger clone is a single base apart. The sample belongs to a study of blood T cell repertoires in COVID-19 (dated by TCRdb to 2020 to 2021). Context from the whole study: The collaborator samples originated in the United States, Italy and Spain and spanned the acute and convalescent phases of COVID-19. Where HLA class I and class II types were available, the types were taken from metadata supplied by the sample provider, not from assay-based typing. The prospective study material was composed of cDNA or gDNA derived from T cells, B-cell-depleted T cells, or PBMCs. A freely available public database, intended as a resource for researchers studying the immune response to SARS-CoV-2, is where the repertoires were released. Sample metadata almost always included a de-identified subject ID, COVID-19 status, age in years and sex. Subjects who had been exposed to COVID-19, were actively infected with it, or had recovered from it provided the deeply sampled blood TCRbeta repertoires that made up the dataset. Samples were obtained from the ongoing ImmuneRACE study (first 160 participants) and from 1,254 subjects provided by 6 global collaborators. Broad study findings and their caveats: The amount of clinical and demographic metadata varied by source and participant and was provided uncurated.

Collaborating institutions collected whole blood in K2EDTA tubes following their own protocols. Collaborator samples were shipped for TCRbeta analysis as frozen whole blood, isolated PBMCs, or DNA extracted from either sample type. The immunoSEQ Assay, a bias-controlled multiplex PCR, was used to amplify TCRbeta CDR3 regions from genomic DNA. The source study handled its data this way. Nucleated cell counts per sample were estimated from amplification of reference gene primers within the assay. To quantify the absolute abundance of each unique TCRbeta CDR3 rearrangement, sequence reads were collapsed and filtered. For each sample, productive Simpson clonality was calculated by taking the square root of Simpson's diversity index across productive rearrangements. This immuneACCESS table, as held by TCRdb, lists in-frame sequences with V and J called but not all clones. Of the missing ones, under half trace to an unresolved V gene in checked studies; the others have no known cause. Clonal size and the V and J genes are those of that table, whereas D and trimming came from the DNA. The table for this sample lists 390,000 or so clones; about nine tenths of them were counted only once. The ten most abundant clones make up 1.4% of the sample.

The CDR3 has 12 amino acids, counting the end cysteine and phenylalanine. This entry keeps only the CDR3 DNA: 36 bases, framed from base 1. CDR1 SEHNR and CDR2 FQNEAQ were looked up in the germline V gene (reference sequence). Trimming at the junction amounts to 5 bases on V and 7 bases on J, and the germline ends lie 8 bases apart. The V and J genes are TRBV7-9 and TRBJ1-4; the D gene is unclear. The clonotype was recovered from a woman aged 25-40 years with active or convalescent COVID-19. Sequenced: peripheral blood. DNA sequence: TGTGCCAGCAGCCTCATGAGTGAAAAACTGTTTTTT. Protein translation: CASSLMSEKLFF.